Given below is one T cell receptor (beta chain) in context. As yet, its antigen is unknown. This specimen belongs to a study of T cell responses to AZD1222 COVID-19 vaccine. Libraries were prepared by immunoSEQ multiplex PCR; TCRdb keeps only in-frame clonotypes and omits some of them. The sample carries roughly 96,000 clones, 90% recorded once. Study-level findings and limits: Sampling that yielded the repertoires occurred only after the peak T cell response. Among vaccine-associated CD4 TCRs, coverage spanned spike, with dominance at 160-218 and 743-854. Just a handful of AZD1222 recipients tested seropositive at baseline.

Sequencing was performed on peripheral blood, taken on day 0 of AZD1222 vaccination. This TCR came from an adult in good health.

CDR3 DNA sequence: TGCGCCAGCAGTCGAATTAAGGGACAGGGATGGAGGGAAGAGACCCAGTACTTC. Translation gives CASSRIKGQGWREETQYF. V and J are TRBV23-1 and TRBJ2-5; TRBD1 matches at 9 bases. TRBV23-1 is given ORF status, its function remaining uncertain. Trimming took 4 bases from V and 3 from J; bases not matched to a gene: 15. The CDR3 spans 18 residues.